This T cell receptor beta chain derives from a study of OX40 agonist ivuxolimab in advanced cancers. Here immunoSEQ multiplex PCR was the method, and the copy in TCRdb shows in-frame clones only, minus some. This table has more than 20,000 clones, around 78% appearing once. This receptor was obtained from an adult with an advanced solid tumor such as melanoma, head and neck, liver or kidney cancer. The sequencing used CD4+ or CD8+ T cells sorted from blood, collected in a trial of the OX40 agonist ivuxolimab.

The CDR3 spells CSARDRSTGELFF. In DNA, the CDR3 is TGCAGCGCCCGGGACAGGTCAACCGGGGAGCTGTTTTTT. The V gene is TRBV29-1, the J gene TRBJ2-2; 8 nucleotides agree with TRBD1. Germline V gives CDR1 SQVTM, CDR2 ANQGSEA. The CDR3 contains 13 residues. V shed 7 bases and J 5 bases; nucleotides not matched to a gene: 6.